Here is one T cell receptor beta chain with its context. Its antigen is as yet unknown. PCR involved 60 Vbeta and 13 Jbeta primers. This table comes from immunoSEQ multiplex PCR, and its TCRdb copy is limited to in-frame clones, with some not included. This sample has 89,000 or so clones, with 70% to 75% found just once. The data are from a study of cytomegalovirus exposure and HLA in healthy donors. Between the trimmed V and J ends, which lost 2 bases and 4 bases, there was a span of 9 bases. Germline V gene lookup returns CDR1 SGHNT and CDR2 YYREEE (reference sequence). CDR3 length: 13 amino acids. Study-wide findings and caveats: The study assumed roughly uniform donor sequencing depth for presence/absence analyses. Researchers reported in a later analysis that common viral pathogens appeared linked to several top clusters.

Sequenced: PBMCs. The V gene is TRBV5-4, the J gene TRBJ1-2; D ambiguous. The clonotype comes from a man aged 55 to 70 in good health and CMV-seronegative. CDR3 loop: CASSFVGSYGYTF. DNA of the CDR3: TGTGCCAGCAGCTTCGTGGGGAGCTATGGCTACACCTTC.